This passage covers 3 T cell receptor beta chains from one sample sequenced in a study of Ad26.COV2.S vaccination and SARS-CoV-2 variants. Here immunoSEQ multiplex PCR was the method, and the copy in TCRdb shows in-frame clones only, minus some. This sample has around 270,000 clones, with roughly 87% found just once. Documented treatment: approximately 18 received Ad26.COV2.S at low or high dose, single or two shots; several received placebo; per-sample allocation not given. Day 63 after the first vaccine or placebo injection was the time point for sampling. The sequencing here drew on peripheral blood, taken in a trial of Ad26.COV2.S vaccine versus placebo. The receptor set was obtained from a person aged 18 to 59 who received the Ad26.COV2.S COVID-19 vaccine or a placebo.

This clone was seen once. The chain combines TRBV19 with TRBJ1-6; TRBD1 agrees at 8 bases. The CDR3 is 15 amino acids. CDR1 is LNHDA and CDR2 is SQIVND in the germline V gene (reference sequence). With V trimmed by 3 bases and J by 6 bases, 4 bases remained unmatched. The CDR3 sequence is CASSIGTGSNSPLHF. The CDR3 nucleotides read TGTGCCAGTAGTATCGGGACAGGCTCTAATTCACCCCTCCACTTT.

This sequence joins TRBV5-6 and TRBJ2-1, with 9 bases fitting TRBD2. CDR1 and CDR2 (germline): SGHDT, YYEEEE. The CDR3 runs to 15 residues. Trimming at V came to 4 bases and at J to 6 bases, leaving 8 bases not matched to a gene. The CDR3 spells CASSRRAGGRNEQFF. CDR3 bases: TGTGCCAGCAGCCGTCGAGCGGGGGGCCGCAATGAGCAGTTCTTC.

The chain employs TRBV18 and TRBJ2-7, with TRBD1 matching 9 bases. Germline trimming cut 3 bases from V and 5 bases from J; bases unmatched to any gene: 5. The CDR3 loop spans 14 amino acids. The germline V gene encodes CDR1 KGHSH and CDR2 LQKENI. CDR3 in DNA: TGTGCCAGCTCACCCCGGGACAGGGCCCACGAGCAGTACTTC. Its translation: CASSPRDRAHEQYF.